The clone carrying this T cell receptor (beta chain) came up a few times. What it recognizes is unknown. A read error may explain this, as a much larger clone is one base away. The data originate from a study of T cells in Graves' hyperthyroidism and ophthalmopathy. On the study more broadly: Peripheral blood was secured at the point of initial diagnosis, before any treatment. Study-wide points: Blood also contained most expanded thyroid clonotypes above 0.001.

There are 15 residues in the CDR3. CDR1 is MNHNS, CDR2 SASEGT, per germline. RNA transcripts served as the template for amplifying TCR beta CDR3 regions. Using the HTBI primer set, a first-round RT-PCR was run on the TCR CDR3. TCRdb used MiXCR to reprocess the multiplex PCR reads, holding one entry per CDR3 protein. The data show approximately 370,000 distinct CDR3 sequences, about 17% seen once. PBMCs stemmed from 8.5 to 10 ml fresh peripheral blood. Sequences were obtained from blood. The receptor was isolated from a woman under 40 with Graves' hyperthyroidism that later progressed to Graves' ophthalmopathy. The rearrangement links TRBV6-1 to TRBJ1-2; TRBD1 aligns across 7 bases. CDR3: CASSEDRQGRYSYTF. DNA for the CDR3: TGTGCCAGCAGTGAAGACCGACAGGGCCGCTATAGCTACACCTTC.